This T cell receptor beta chain was observed in a study of T-cell reconstitution after alpha-beta-depleted transplantation in children. General study findings and limits: Where some patients showed high TCRbeta diversity at day 60, it came from recipient T cells and thymic progenitors that had survived. The authors attributed T-cell counts and diversity one year after transplant mostly to newly produced T cells. As was reported, about two months after transplant, alpha-beta T cells came from several hundred expanded graft clones.

There are a few counts of this clonotype. Its antigen is unknown. Library preparation (for TCRbeta) was performed with unique molecular identifiers. TCRdb reprocessed the PCR reads via MiXCR and lists one record per CDR3 protein. The repertoire holds around 960,000 distinct CDR3 sequences, with about 29% as singletons. Sequences were derived from PBMCs, mostly from graft donor cells, sampled 360 days after TCRalphabeta/CD19-depleted stem cell transplant. This sequence was found in a boy younger than two who had a stem cell transplant for SCID, so the T cells may come from the graft donor.

The CDR3 nucleotides are TGCGCCAGCAGGAGGACTAGCGGGACTTCCTACAATGAGCAGTTCTTC. It yields the protein CASRRTSGTSYNEQFF. This sequence joins TRBV10-2 and TRBJ2-1, with 12 nucleotides matching TRBD2. Trimming at V came to 6 bases and at J to 1 base, leaving 4 bases not matched to a gene. Germline V lookup: CDR1 WSHSY, CDR2 SAAADI. This CDR3 comprises 16 residues.